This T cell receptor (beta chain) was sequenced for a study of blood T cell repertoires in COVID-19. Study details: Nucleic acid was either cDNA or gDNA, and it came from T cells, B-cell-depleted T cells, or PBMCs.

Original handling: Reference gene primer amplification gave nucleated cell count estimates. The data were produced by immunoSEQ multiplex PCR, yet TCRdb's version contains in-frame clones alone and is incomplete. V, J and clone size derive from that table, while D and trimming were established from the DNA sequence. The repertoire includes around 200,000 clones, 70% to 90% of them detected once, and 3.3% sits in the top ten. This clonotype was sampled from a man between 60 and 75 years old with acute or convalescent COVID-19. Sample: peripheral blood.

The CDR3 DNA sequence: TGCAGCTGGACCCGGGACAGGGTAGGGGAAGCTTTCTTT. The encoded protein is CSWTRDRVGEAFF. V is TRBV29-1 and J is TRBJ1-1, with TRBD1 matching over 9 bases. The V and J ends lost 8 bases and 8 bases, in that order; junction bases with no gene match: 12. Germline-derived CDR1 and CDR2 are SQVTM and ANQGSEA. This CDR3 comprises 13 residues. The whole variable domain, remainder taken from reference TRBV29-1 and TRBJ1-1, is SAVISQKPSRDICQRGTSLTIQCQVDSQVTMMFWYRQQPGQSLTLIATANQGSEATYESGFVIDKFPISRPNLTFSTLTVSNMSPEDSSIYLCSWTRDRVGEAFFGQGTRLTVV.